A selection of T cell receptor beta chains follows, all from one sample in a study of blood T cells in healthy people across ages. One entry per CDR3 protein, called by TCRdb with MiXCR from the 5' RACE reads. Here the sample spans 600,000 to 850,000 distinct CDR3 sequences, roughly 25% being singletons. This same sample was also part of a study on T cells of mothers and their children.

Sequencing was carried out using blood. These receptors came from a boy between 10 and 17 years old in good health. CDR3s include the opening cysteine and the closing phenylalanine or tryptophan. Fields, in order: J gene, V gene, clone size, D gene, CDR3 protein, CDR3 DNA. A D gene is named only where the DNA matches it firmly. Some rows have no size entry. The others give once, few or many, or a class for an expanded clone.

>TRBJ1-4|TRBV14|few|-
CASSPSRGANEKLFF
TGTGCCAGCAGCCCGAGCAGGGGAGCTAATGAAAAACTGTTTTTT
>TRBJ2-1|TRBV6-1|-|TRBD2
CASSPRFGEGSYNEQFF
TGTGCCAGCAGTCCCCGTTTTGGGGAGGGCTCCTACAATGAGCAGTTCTTC
>TRBJ1-5|TRBV18|-|-
CAGSPPVAVANTQHF
TGTGCCGGCTCACCACCAGTGGCAGTTGCAAATACGCAGCATTTT
>TRBJ2-5|TRBV6-2/TRBV6-3|-|-
CASSFPNSETQYF
TGTGCCAGCAGTTTCCCTAACTCGGAGACCCAGTACTTC
>TRBJ1-3|TRBV20-1|-|TRBD1
CSASSAGQGSGNTIYF
TGCAGTGCTAGTAGTGCTGGACAGGGCTCTGGAAACACCATATATTTT
>TRBJ2-1|TRBV5-5|-|-
CASSLGGADYNEQFF
TGTGCCAGCAGCTTGGGGGGGGCAGACTACAATGAGCAGTTCTTC
>TRBJ1-4|TRBV13|-|-
CASSIGTVGGEKLFF
TGTGCCAGCAGCATCGGGACCGTTGGGGGCGAAAAACTGTTTTTT
>TRBJ2-3|TRBV29-1|-|-
CSVEDLWGEDTDTQYF
TGCAGCGTTGAAGATTTGTGGGGCGAGGACACAGATACGCAGTATTTT
>TRBJ2-2|TRBV5-1|few|-
CASSTDLNTGELFF
TGCGCCAGCAGCACTGACTTAAACACCGGGGAGCTGTTTTTT
>TRBJ2-7|TRBV11-2|-|-
CASSLAGGKTTYEQYF
TGTGCCAGCAGCTTAGCTGGGGGGAAGACTACCTACGAGCAGTACTTC
>TRBJ2-7|TRBV7-9|few|-
CASSAGGLTSGYEQYF
TGTGCCAGCAGCGCAGGCGGACTAACTTCGGGCTACGAGCAGTACTTC
>TRBJ1-4|TRBV29-1|-|-
CSIWEQNEKLFF
TGCAGCATATGGGAGCAAAATGAAAAACTGTTTTTT
>TRBJ2-5|TRBV27|few|-
CASSFFREETQYF
TGTGCCAGCAGTTTCTTCAGGGAGGAGACCCAGTACTTC